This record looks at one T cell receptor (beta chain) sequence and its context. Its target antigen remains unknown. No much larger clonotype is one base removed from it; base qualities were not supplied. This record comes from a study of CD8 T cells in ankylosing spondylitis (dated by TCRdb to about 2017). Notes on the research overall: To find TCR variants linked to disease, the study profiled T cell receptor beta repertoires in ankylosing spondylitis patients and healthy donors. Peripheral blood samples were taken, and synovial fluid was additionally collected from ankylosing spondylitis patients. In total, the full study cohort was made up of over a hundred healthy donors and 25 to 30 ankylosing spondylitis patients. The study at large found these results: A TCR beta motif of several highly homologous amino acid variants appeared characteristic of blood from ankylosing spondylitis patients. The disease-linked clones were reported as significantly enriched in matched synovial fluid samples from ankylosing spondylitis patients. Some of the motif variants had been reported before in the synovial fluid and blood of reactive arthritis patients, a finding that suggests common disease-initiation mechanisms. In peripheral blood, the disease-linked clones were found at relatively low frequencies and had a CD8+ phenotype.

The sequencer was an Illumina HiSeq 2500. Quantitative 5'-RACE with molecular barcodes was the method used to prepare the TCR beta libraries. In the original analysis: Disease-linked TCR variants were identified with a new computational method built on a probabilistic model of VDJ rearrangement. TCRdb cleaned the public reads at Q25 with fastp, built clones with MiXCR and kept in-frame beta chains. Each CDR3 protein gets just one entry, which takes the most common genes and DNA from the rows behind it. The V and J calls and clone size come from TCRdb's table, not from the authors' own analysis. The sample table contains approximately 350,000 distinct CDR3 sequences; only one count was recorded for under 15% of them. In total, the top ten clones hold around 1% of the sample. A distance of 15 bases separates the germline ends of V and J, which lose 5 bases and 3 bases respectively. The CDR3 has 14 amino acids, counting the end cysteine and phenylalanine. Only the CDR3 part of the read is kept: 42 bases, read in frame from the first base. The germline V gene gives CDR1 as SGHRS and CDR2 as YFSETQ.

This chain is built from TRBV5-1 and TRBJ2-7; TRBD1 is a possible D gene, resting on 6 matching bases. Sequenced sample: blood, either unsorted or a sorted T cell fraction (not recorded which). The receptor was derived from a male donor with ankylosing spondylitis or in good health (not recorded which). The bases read TGCGCCAGCAGTTCGACAGGAGAGGGCTACGAGCAGTACTTC. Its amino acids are CASSSTGEGYEQYF.